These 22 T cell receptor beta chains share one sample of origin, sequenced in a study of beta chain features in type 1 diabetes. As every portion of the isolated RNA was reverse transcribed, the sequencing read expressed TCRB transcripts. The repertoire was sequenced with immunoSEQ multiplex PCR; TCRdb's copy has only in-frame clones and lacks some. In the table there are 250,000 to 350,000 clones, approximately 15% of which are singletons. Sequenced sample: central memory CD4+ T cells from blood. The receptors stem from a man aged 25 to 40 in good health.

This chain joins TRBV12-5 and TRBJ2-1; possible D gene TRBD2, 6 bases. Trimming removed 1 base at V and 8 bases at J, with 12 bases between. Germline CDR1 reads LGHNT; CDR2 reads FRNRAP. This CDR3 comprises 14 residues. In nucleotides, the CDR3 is TGTGCTAGTGGTTTGGCTACGGGGGTGCATGAGCAGTTCTTC. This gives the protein CASGLATGVHEQFF.

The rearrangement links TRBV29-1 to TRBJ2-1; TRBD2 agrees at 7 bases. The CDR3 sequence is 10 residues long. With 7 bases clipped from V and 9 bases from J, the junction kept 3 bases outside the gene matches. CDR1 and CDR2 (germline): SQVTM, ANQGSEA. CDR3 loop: CSAGGSEQFF. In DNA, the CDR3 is TGCAGCGCCGGGGGGTCTGAGCAGTTCTTC.

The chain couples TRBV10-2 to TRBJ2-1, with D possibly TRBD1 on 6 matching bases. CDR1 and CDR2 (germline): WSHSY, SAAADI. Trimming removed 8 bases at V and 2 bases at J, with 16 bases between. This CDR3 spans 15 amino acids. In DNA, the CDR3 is TGCGCCAGCTGCTCCGGACAGCTTGCCTACAATGAGCAGTTCTTC. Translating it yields CASCSGQLAYNEQFF.

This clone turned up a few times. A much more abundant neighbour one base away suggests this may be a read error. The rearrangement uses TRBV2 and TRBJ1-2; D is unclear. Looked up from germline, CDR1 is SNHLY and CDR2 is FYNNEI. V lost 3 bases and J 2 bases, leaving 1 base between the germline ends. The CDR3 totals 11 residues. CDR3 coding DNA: TGTGCCAGCAGTGAGAACTATGGCTACACCTTC. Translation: CASSENYGYTF.

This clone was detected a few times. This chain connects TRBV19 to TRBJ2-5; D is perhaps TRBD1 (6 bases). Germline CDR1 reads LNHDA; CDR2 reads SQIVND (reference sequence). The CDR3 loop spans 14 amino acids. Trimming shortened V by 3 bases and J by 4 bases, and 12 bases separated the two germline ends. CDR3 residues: CASSMTGGGETQYF. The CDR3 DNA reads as TGTGCCAGTAGTATGACAGGTGGGGGAGAGACCCAGTACTTC. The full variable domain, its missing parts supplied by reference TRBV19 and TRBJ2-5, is DGGITQSPKYLFRKEGQNVTLSCEQNLNHDAMYWYRQDPGQGLRLIYYSQIVNDFQKGDIAEGYSVSREKKESFPLTVTSAQKNPTAFYLCASSMTGGGETQYFGPGTRLLVL.

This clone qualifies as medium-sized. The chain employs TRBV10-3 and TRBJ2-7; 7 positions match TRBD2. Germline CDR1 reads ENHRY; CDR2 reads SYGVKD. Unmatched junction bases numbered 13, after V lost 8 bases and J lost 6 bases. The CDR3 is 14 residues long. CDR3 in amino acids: CAIEAGERLSEQYV. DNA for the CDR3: TGTGCCATCGAGGCGGGAGAACGTCTGTCCGAGCAGTACGTC.

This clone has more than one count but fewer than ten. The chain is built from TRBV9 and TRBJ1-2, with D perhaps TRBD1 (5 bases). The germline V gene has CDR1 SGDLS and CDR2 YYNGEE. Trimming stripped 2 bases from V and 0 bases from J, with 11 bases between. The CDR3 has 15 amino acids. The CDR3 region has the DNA TGTGCCAGCAGCGTGCGTCCGGGACCTAACTATGGCTACACCTTC. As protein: CASSVRPGPNYGYTF.

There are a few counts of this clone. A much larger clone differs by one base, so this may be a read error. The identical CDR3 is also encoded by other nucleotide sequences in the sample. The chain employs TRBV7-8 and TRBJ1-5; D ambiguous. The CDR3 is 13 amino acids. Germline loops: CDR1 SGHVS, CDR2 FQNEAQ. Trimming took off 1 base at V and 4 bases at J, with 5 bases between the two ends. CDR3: CASSLGRNQPQHF. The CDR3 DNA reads TGTGCCAGCAGCTTAGGCAGGAATCAGCCCCAGCATTTT.

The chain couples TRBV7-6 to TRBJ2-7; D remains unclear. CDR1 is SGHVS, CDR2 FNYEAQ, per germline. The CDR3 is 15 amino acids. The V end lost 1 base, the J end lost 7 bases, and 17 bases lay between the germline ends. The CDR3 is CASSLGSLGQEEQYF. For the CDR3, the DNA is TGTGCCAGCAGCTTAGGTAGCCTCGGGCAGGAAGAGCAGTACTTC.

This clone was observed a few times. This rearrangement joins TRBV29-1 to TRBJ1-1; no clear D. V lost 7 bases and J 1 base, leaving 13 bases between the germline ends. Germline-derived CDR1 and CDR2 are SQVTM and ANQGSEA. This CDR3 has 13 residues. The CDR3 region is CSAPVGRNTEAFF. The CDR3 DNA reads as TGCAGCGCCCCCGTGGGCAGGAACACTGAAGCTTTCTTT.

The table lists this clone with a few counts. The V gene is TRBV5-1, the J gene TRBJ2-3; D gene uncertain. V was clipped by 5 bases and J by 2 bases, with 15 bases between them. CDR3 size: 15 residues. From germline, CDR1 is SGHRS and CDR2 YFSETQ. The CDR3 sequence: CASRPGVGHTDTQYF. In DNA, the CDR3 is TGCGCCAGCAGGCCGGGCGTCGGCCACACAGATACGCAGTATTTT.

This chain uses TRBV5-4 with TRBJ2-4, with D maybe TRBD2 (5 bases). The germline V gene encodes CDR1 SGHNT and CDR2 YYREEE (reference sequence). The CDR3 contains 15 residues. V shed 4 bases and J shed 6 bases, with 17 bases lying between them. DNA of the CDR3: TGTGCCAGCAGCCCCACGCCGGGAAATCTAAACATTCAGTACTTC. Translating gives CASSPTPGNLNIQYF.

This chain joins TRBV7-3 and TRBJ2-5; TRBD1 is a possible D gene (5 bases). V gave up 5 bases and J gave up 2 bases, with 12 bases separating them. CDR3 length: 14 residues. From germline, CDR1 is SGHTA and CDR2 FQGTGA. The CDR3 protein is CASSNQGQQETQYF. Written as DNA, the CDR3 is TGTGCCAGCAGCAACCAGGGCCAGCAAGAGACCCAGTACTTC.

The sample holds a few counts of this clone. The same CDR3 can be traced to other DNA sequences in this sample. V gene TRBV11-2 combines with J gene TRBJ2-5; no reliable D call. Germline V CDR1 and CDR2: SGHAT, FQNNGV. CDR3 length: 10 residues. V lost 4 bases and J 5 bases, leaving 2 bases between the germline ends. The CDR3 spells CASSSETQYF. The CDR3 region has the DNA TGTGCCAGCAGCTCCGAGACCCAGTACTTC.

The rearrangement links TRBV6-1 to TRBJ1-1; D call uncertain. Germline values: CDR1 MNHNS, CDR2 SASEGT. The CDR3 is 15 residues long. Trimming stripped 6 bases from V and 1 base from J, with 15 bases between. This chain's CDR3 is CASRTSGVKNTEAFF. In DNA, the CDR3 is TGTGCCAGCAGGACCTCGGGAGTTAAGAACACTGAAGCTTTCTTT.

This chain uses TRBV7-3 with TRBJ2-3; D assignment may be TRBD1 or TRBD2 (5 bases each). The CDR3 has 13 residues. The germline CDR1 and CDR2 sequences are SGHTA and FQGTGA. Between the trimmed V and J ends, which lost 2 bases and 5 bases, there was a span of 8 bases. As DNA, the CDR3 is TGTGCCAGCAGCTTATCGGGGCGAGATACGCAGTATTTT. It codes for CASSLSGRDTQYF.

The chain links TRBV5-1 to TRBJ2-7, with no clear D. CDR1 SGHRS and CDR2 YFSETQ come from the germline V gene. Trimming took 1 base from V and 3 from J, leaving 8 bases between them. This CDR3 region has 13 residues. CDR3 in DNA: TGCGCCAGCAGCTTGAACAGACACTACGAGCAGTACTTC. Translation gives CASSLNRHYEQYF.

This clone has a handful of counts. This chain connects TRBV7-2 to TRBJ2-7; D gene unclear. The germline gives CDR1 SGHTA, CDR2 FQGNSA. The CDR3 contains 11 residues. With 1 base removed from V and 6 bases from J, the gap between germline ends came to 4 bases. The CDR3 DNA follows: TGTGCCAGCAGCTTAGTGCGCGAGCAGTACTTC. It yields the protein CASSLVREQYF.

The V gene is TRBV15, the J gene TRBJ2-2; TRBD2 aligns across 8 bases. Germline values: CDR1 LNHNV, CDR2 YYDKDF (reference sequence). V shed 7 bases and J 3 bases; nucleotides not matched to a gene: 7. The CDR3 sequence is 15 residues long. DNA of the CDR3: TGTGCCACCACCCCAGCGGGAGTGCACACCGGGGAGCTGTTTTTT. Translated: CATTPAGVHTGELFF.

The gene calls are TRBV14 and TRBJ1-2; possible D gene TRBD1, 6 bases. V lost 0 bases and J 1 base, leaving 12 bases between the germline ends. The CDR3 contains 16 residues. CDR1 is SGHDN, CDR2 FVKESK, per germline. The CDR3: CASSQDLGASNYGYTF. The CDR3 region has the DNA TGTGCCAGCAGCCAAGATCTGGGGGCCAGTAACTATGGCTACACCTTC.

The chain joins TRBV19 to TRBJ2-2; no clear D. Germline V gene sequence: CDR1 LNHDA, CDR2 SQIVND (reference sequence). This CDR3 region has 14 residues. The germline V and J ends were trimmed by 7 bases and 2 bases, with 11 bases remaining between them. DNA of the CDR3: TGTGCCAGTATACGGGCTCCTAACACCGGGGAGCTGTTTTTT. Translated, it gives CASIRAPNTGELFF.

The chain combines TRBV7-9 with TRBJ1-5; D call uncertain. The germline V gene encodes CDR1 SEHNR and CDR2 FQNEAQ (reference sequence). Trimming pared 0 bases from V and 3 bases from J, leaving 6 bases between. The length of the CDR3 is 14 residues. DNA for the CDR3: TGTGCCAGCAGCTTAGCGGAAATCAATCAGCCCCAGCATTTT. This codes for CASSLAEINQPQHF.